A selection of T cell receptor beta chains follows, all from one sample in a study of blood T cell repertoires in COVID-19. The method was immunoSEQ multiplex PCR; TCRdb's version includes in-frame clones alone and lacks a portion of them. There are approximately 300,000 clones in the sample; more than 70% occur only once, and 5% to 7% lies in the top ten. The source material was peripheral blood. Source of these receptors: a man younger than 30 who had recovered from COVID-19. CDR3s include the opening cysteine and the closing phenylalanine or tryptophan.

J | V | CDR3
TRBJ2-3 | TRBV5-6 | CASSLDRGVTDTQYF
TRBJ2-7 | TRBV13 | CASSFGGLQYF
TRBJ2-5 | TRBV13 | CASSPRTSGVETQYF
TRBJ1-1 | TRBV4-1 | CASRLNSLVDTEAFF
TRBJ1-2 | TRBV4-1 | CASSQDRDTYGYTF
TRBJ1-2 | TRBV9 | CASSVEGAAYGYTF
TRBJ2-7 | TRBV7-6 | CASSLTGRNEQYF
TRBJ1-6 | TRBV10-1 | CASIPTGSNSPLHF
TRBJ2-5 | TRBV20-1 | CSASYSGGETQYF
TRBJ2-7 | TRBV9 | CASSATLGRAYEQYF
TRBJ2-7 | TRBV19 | CASGGTLYYEQYF
TRBJ2-7 | TRBV5-1 | CASSLGTANYEQYF
TRBJ2-1 | TRBV19 | CATTALGSGGAEQFF
TRBJ1-5 | TRBV6-1 | CASSESAGGLYSNQPQHF
TRBJ1-1 | TRBV18 | CASSRDRNTEAFF
TRBJ2-7 | TRBV4-2 | CASSQDRGLAGYEQYF